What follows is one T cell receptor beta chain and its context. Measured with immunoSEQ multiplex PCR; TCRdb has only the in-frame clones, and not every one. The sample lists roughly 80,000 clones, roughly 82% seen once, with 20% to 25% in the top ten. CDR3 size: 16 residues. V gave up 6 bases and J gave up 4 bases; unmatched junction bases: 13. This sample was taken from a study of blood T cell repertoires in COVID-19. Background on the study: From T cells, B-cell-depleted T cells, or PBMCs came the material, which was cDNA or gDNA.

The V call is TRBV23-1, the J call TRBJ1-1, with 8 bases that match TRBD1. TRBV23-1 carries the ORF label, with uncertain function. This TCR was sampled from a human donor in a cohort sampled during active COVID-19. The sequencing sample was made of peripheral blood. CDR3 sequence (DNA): TGCGCCAGCAGAGGGGGGGGACAGGTAAGAAGCACTGAAGCTTTCTTT. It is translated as CASRGGGQVRSTEAFF.